The 15 T cell receptor beta chains presented below share a single source sample, sequenced in a study of blood T cell repertoires in COVID-19. Clones were read by immunoSEQ multiplex PCR, and TCRdb kept only the in-frame ones, dropping some. There are 70,000 or so clones in the sample; 85% to 90% occur only once, and 5% to 6.5% lies in the top ten. The sample comprised peripheral blood. Receptor source: a man aged 50 or older with active COVID-19.

CDR3 sequence: CASSSKLPGQGRDTQYF. In nucleotides, the CDR3 is TGTGCCAGCAGCTCAAAGCTTCCGGGACAGGGGAGGGATACGCAGTATTTT. The chain carries TRBV7-9 and TRBJ2-3; 10 bases are shared with TRBD1. The germline V gene encodes CDR1 SEHNR and CDR2 FQNEAQ (reference sequence). V dropped 4 bases and J dropped 6; count of bases not matched to a gene: 13. The CDR3 extends over 17 amino acids.

J is TRBJ2-7 and V is TRBV28, with D possibly TRBD2 on 6 matching bases. Trimming pared 2 bases from V and 7 bases from J, leaving 15 bases between. The CDR3 consists of 14 residues. Germline CDR1 and CDR2: MDHEN and SYDVKM. The CDR3 protein is CASSLGGTLREQYF. The CDR3 DNA sequence: TGTGCCAGCAGTTTAGGAGGGACCCTACGGGAGCAGTACTTC.

In its sample, this clone was seen once. The chain carries TRBV11-2 and TRBJ1-2; possible D gene TRBD1, 5 bases. V was trimmed by 3 bases and J by 4 bases, leaving 18 bases between them. There are 16 residues in the CDR3. Germline assignment: CDR1 SGHAT and CDR2 FQNNGV. CDR3 coding DNA: TGTGCCAGCAGCTTGGGACTGCGTGGAGTTTTCTATGGCTACACCTTC. This sequence encodes CASSLGLRGVFYGYTF.

Note on this clone: This specimen includes other DNA sequences encoding the same CDR3. The chain links TRBV19 to TRBJ1-4; 11 nucleotides match TRBD1. The CDR3 extends over 16 amino acids. Per germline, CDR1 LNHDA and CDR2 SQIVND (reference sequence). The J segment lost 5 bases and the V segment lost 1 base, leaving 3 bases of the junction unmatched. In nucleotides, the CDR3 is TGTGCCAGTAGTATAGTTCGGACAGGGGGCAATGAAAAACTGTTTTTT. Translated: CASSIVRTGGNEKLFF.

The CDR3 sequence is CASRTGQGNTGELFF. The CDR3 DNA follows: TGTGCCAGTCGAACCGGACAGGGGAACACCGGGGAGCTGTTTTTT. The chain couples TRBV19 to TRBJ2-2; TRBD1 aligns across 8 bases. CDR3 size: 15 residues. Per germline, CDR1 LNHDA and CDR2 SQIVND (reference sequence). The V gene end was trimmed by 8 bases and the J gene end by 1 base; junction bases not matched to a gene: 6.

This rearrangement joins TRBV30 to TRBJ2-1; D is perhaps TRBD2 (5 bases). Trimming shortened V by 1 base and J by 9 bases, and 16 bases separated the two germline ends. The CDR3 loop spans 14 amino acids. The germline gives CDR1 GTSNPN, CDR2 SVGIG (reference sequence). In DNA, the CDR3 is TGTGCCTGGAGTGCCCAAGTGGGAGCAAGTGAGCAGTTCTTC. It specifies CAWSAQVGASEQFF.

DNA of the CDR3: TGTGCCAGCAGCTTCCTCCTAGGTTCGTACGAGCAGTACTTC. Residues: CASSFLLGSYEQYF. V usage is TRBV5-5 and J usage is TRBJ2-7; D gene unclear. Germline CDR1 reads SGHKS; CDR2 reads YYEKEE (reference sequence). V lost 2 bases and J 4 bases, leaving 13 bases between the germline ends. CDR3 length: 14 residues.

The chain is built from TRBV12-5 and TRBJ2-3; the D is unclear. The CDR3 consists of 17 residues. Germline V lookup: CDR1 LGHNT, CDR2 FRNRAP. V gave up 0 bases and J gave up 2 bases, with 15 bases separating them. CDR3 DNA: TGTGCTAGTGGTTTGGTACCTCGGCACTATCTCACAGATACGCAGTATTTT. Protein product: CASGLVPRHYLTDTQYF.

This chain connects TRBV14 to TRBJ2-5; the D is unclear. Germline CDR1 and CDR2: SGHDN and FVKESK. V gave up 1 base and J gave up 1 base, with 10 bases separating them. CDR3 length equals 15 residues. The CDR3 protein is CASSQVWKRQETQYF. As DNA, the CDR3 is TGTGCCAGCAGCCAAGTCTGGAAGCGCCAAGAGACCCAGTACTTC.

CDR3 amino acids: CASSHNTGNTIYF. The CDR3 DNA sequence: TGTGCCAGTAGTCATAACACTGGAAACACCATATATTTT. The chain has TRBV19 and TRBJ1-3; D unclear. The V and J ends lost 5 bases and 2 bases respectively, with 7 bases between them. This CDR3 contains 13 residues. Germline V gene lookup returns CDR1 LNHDA and CDR2 SQIVND (reference sequence).

This clone was recorded once. The CDR3 nucleotides read TGTGCCACCAGTCTCAATGAAAAACTGTTTTTT. It translates to CATSLNEKLFF. The chain employs TRBV24-1 and TRBJ1-4; D uncertain. The germline CDR1 and CDR2 sequences are KGHDR and SFDVKD. CDR3 length equals 11 residues. Trimming cost V 6 bases and J 5 bases, with 3 bases left between them.

This rearrangement joins TRBV10-2 to TRBJ2-2, with D tentatively TRBD2 (5 bases). The CDR3 has 12 amino acids. V lost 5 bases to trimming and J lost 6 bases, with 7 bases between them. Germline V gives CDR1 WSHSY, CDR2 SAAADI. CDR3 nucleotides: TGCGCCAGCAGTTCAGCGGCCGGGGAGCTGTTTTTT. Amino acid sequence: CASSSAAGELFF.

This clone was counted a single time. The V call is TRBV11-2, the J call TRBJ1-3; 11 bases match TRBD1. The germline gives CDR1 SGHAT, CDR2 FQNNGV. The ends lost 5 bases at V and 2 bases at J; junction bases unmatched: 5. This CDR3 comprises 16 residues. The CDR3 DNA is TGTGCCAGCAGCACCCGGGACAGGGGGACTGGAAACACCATATATTTT. It is translated as CASSTRDRGTGNTIYF.

The V and J genes are TRBV18 and TRBJ2-1, with 7 bases matching TRBD2. CDR3 size: 15 residues. CDR1 KGHSH and CDR2 LQKENI come from the germline V gene. Trimming removed 6 bases from V and 6 bases from J; junction bases left unmatched: 11. CDR3 coding DNA: TGTGCCAGCTCCCCTCCTGGGGGAGGGGTCAATGAGCAGTTCTTC. It encodes CASSPPGGGVNEQFF. Supplemented by reference TRBV18 and TRBJ2-1, the full variable domain reads NAGVMQNPRHLVRRRGQEARLRCSPMKGHSHVYWYRQLPEEGLKFMVYLQKENIIDESGMPKERFSAEFPKEGPSILRIQQVVRGDSAAYFCASSPPGGGVNEQFFGPGTRLTVL.

The chain employs TRBV7-2 and TRBJ2-1, with D hard to call. Germline V gives CDR1 SGHTA, CDR2 FQGNSA. The CDR3 is made up of 14 amino acids. V lost 1 base and J 12 bases, leaving 16 bases between the germline ends. CDR3 in amino acids: CASSLEWVLGGQFF. Here the CDR3 DNA reads TGTGCCAGCAGCTTAGAATGGGTTCTTGGCGGGCAGTTCTTC.